The entry below describes one TCR beta chain. What it binds is not known. This sample was included in a study of shared clonotypes between healthy human individuals. The length of the CDR3 is 15 residues. V was pared by 4 bases and J by 1 base, with 6 bases of the junction left unmatched. The germline V gene has CDR1 SEHNR and CDR2 FQNEAQ (reference sequence). Investigators spread the genomic DNA of each subset evenly over several immunoSEQ plates. Original processing notes: Filtering differed because ImmunoSEQ produced junction-only sequences that carried no quality scores. Repertoires were generated with immunoSEQ multiplex PCR, while TCRdb's copy carries only in-frame clones and drops some. The D gene and trimming were derived from the DNA, and the V and J assignments and clone size from that table. The sample has around 2,100,000 clones; roughly 95% are singletons. Points from the study as a whole: A handful of donors held 4.5% to 5% of naive CD4 clonotypes in common. An effect of sequencing depth on clonotype sharing among donors was expected.

CD45RO-negative cells were positively selected for CCR7, leaving out terminally differentiated effector memory CD45RA+ cells. This chain links TRBV7-9 with TRBJ1-2, with TRBD1 matching 7 bases. The TCR sequence derives from a young man in good health. The sequenced sample was naive CD8+ T cells sorted from blood. CDR3 bases: TGTGCCAGCAGCTCTAACAACAGGGGTAACTATGGCTACACCTTC. It translates to CASSSNNRGNYGYTF.